Here is one T cell receptor beta chain with its context. The antigen this receptor binds is unknown. Base qualities are not at hand, and no much larger clone is one base apart. Blood samples were collected up to 4 times in the first month after transplant and then at least monthly when available. Trimming leaves V shorter by 4 bases and J shorter by 2 bases, with the junction holding 8 bases beyond the gene matches. The CDR3 numbers 18 residues from cysteine through phenylalanine. Only the CDR3 part of the read is kept: 54 bases, read in frame from the first base. The germline V gene yields MNHNS for CDR1 and SASEGT for CDR2. Receptor libraries were prepared by the immunoSEQ multiplex PCR assay. For most patients, genomic DNA was subjected to high-throughput TCR-beta CDR3 sequencing by Adaptive Biotechnologies. The authors processed their data as follows. Adaptive's ImmunoSEQ software supplied the TCR sequencing data for around 19 patients, while MiXCR and VDJtools were used to process a few other patients. CDR3 nucleotide sequences shared by donor and recipient were removed because the origin of these sequences could not be assigned. At least 2-fold expansion over unstimulated cells and a minimum CFSE-low frequency of 0.002% (template counts) or 0.001% (read counts) were required for clones to be classified as alloreactive. Clones detected in sequenced pre-transplant spleen, lymph node, or MLR CFSE-low populations of the donor or recipient were defined as mappable. Cumulative frequency of alloreactive clones was calculated as a percentage of all sequences weighted by copy number. TCRdb holds this immuneACCESS table with in-frame rearrangements only. Some clones are missing; in checked studies, unresolved V genes explain under half, and the rest has no known cause. V and J calls and clone size are given by that table; D and trimming were obtained from the DNA. This sample is represented by about 24,000 clones; 80% to 90% of them were singletons. The leading ten clones occupy 0.9% to 1% of the sample.

These data originate in a study of graft-versus-host responses after intestinal transplantation (dated by TCRdb to the early 2020s). About the full investigation: Recipients received multivisceral, liver-intestinal, or isolated intestinal transplants. The cohort enrolled roughly 25 intestinal transplant recipients including one retransplant, and a few patients lacking pretransplant specimens were excluded. A peak of at least 4% donor T cells among recipient peripheral blood mononuclear cells was the definition used for donor T cell macrochimerism. To identify alloreactive clones, pre-transplant mixed lymphocyte reaction products were sequenced and then compared with unstimulated pre-transplant donor and recipient T cells. All recipients received anti-thymocyte globulin induction followed by maintenance tacrolimus and steroids for around 3 years. After intestinal transplantation, graft-versus-host and host-versus-graft alloreactive T cell clones were followed in the graft, circulation and bone marrow using bulk TCR-beta CDR3 sequencing. Rather than being sequenced by the commercial service, samples from a few later patients were sequenced in-house on an Illumina MiSeq and processed with MiXCR. The paper as a whole reports these results and caveats: The relatively low number and heterogeneity of intestinal transplant patients limited the conclusions. GvH clones turned up in recipient bone marrow, with some appearing earlier in ileal mucosa or blood, a pattern consistent with an intestinal mucosal origin. High GvH to HvG T cell clonal ratios were observed in the allografts of patients with donor T cell macrochimerism. Early after transplant, peak levels of circulating GvH clones were found to be associated with declines in HvG clones.

Recombination connected TRBV6-1 to TRBJ2-3; a stretch of 14 junction bases matches TRBD2. The sequence was obtained from a human patient who received an intestinal transplant, so some T cells may come from the graft donor. Material: PBMCs, obtained roughly 68 weeks after intestinal transplant. The base sequence is TGTGCCAGCAGTGTTGCGACTAGCGGGAGGGGCTACACAGATACGCAGTATTTT. This translates into CASSVATSGRGYTDTQYF.